This T cell receptor (beta chain) is from a study of shared clonotypes between healthy human individuals. Study summary: CD8 memory received one plate per donor, CD8 naive two, CD4 memory three and CD4 naive three.

Libraries were prepared by immunoSEQ multiplex PCR; TCRdb keeps only in-frame clonotypes and omits some of them. Of over a million clones listed, around 97% were seen once; the top ten hold about 1.2%. Germline V gene lookup returns CDR1 MNHNS and CDR2 SASEGT. The V end lost 6 bases, the J end lost 2 bases, and 11 bases lay between the germline ends. There are 13 residues in the CDR3. This sequence originates from a man aged 25 to 40 in good health. Source material: naive CD4+ T cells sorted from blood. As to subset: CD45RA+ positively selected. V usage is TRBV6-1 and J usage is TRBJ2-7; the D gene is possibly TRBD1 (6 bases). This CDR3 is CASSLRGPYEQYF. The DNA for the CDR3 is TGTGCCAGCAGCCTCAGGGGCCCCTACGAGCAGTACTTC.